The T cell receptor beta chain described here comes from a study of blood T cell repertoires in COVID-19. Overall study: COVID-19 samples from acute and convalescent phases originated in the United States, Italy and Spain.

The length of the CDR3 is 15 residues. Germline-derived CDR1 and CDR2 are LNHDA and SQIVND (reference sequence). Deletions cut 5 bases from V and 1 base from J, with 13 bases between. Authors' analysis steps: Amplifying reference gene primers gave estimates of nucleated cell counts. The protocol was immunoSEQ multiplex PCR, while the TCRdb copy is restricted to in-frame clones and leaves out a portion. V, J and clone size are taken as reported in that table, and D and trimming were inferred from the DNA itself. This table has 270,000 or so clones, approximately 90% appearing once. The V call is TRBV19, the J call TRBJ2-3; D ambiguous. The source is a woman between 40 and 50 years old with acute COVID-19. The sequenced sample was PBMCs or T cells enriched from blood (not recorded which). CDR3 sequence: CASSLGARGTDTQYF. The CDR3 DNA is TGTGCCAGTAGTTTAGGCGCTCGGGGCACAGATACGCAGTATTTT.